The 29 T cell receptor beta chains below were found in one sample sequenced in a study of identical twins. Each CDR3 protein is one row after TCRdb ran MiXCR on the 5' RACE reads. In the table there are around 570,000 distinct CDR3 sequences, 9.6% of which are singletons. These same data were also listed under a study on yellow fever vaccine responses in identical twins.

Sequenced: PBMCs. The receptors shown here come from a woman aged 18-29 years in good health.

This clonotype has a count of ten or more. The chain carries TRBV29-1 and TRBJ2-3; D perhaps matches TRBD1 (6 bases). The CDR3 sequence is 14 residues long. Trimming took 8 bases from V and 2 from J, leaving 17 bases between them. Per germline, CDR1 SQVTM and CDR2 ANQGSEA. The CDR3 loop reads CSTSRDTDTDTQYF. The DNA for the CDR3 is TGCAGCACGTCCCGGGACACGGACACAGATACGCAGTATTTT.

This clonotype was found many times. The V gene is TRBV20-1, the J gene TRBJ1-1; no firm D call. The germline V gene encodes CDR1 DFQATT and CDR2 SNEGSKA (reference sequence). V was trimmed by 5 bases and J by 0 bases, leaving 10 bases between them. The CDR3 is made up of 13 amino acids. CDR3 amino acids: CSAPFSLNTEAFF. The CDR3 region has the DNA TGCAGTGCTCCATTTTCTTTGAACACTGAAGCTTTCTTT.

Only a few counts were recorded for this clonotype. The chain links TRBV5-1 to TRBJ2-5; D might be TRBD1 (6 bases). The V and J ends lost 4 bases and 5 bases respectively, with 12 bases between them. The CDR3 consists of 13 residues. Germline V gene sequence: CDR1 SGHRS, CDR2 YFSETQ. The DNA of the CDR3 is TGCGCCAGCAGCACGACAGGTTCCGAGACCCAGTACTTC. The encoded protein is CASSTTGSETQYF.

Many counts were recorded for this clonotype. The genes are TRBV3-1 and TRBJ2-5; TRBD1 or TRBD2 may be the D gene (6 bases each). Germline V gene sequence: CDR1 LGHDT, CDR2 YNNKEL (reference sequence). V was cut by 0 bases and J by 5 bases, with 19 bases left in between. The CDR3 spans 17 residues. CDR3 nucleotides: TGTGCCAGCAGCCAAGATAGCGGAGGGGGTCAATGGGAGACCCAGTACTTC. Encoded protein: CASSQDSGGGQWETQYF.

The chain combines TRBV6-5 with TRBJ2-3, with 11 bases identical to TRBD2. This CDR3 is 15 amino acids long. CDR1 MNHEY and CDR2 SVGAGI come from the germline V gene. V shed 4 bases, J shed 4 bases, and the junction held 4 bases outside the gene matches. The CDR3 here is CASSLAGGPSDTQYF. CDR3 DNA: TGTGCCAGCAGTTTAGCGGGGGGGCCATCAGATACGCAGTATTTT.

This clonotype was found a few times. This CDR3 reads CASSLRGRESYEQYF. The CDR3 coding sequence is TGTGCCAGCAGTTTGAGAGGGAGGGAAAGCTACGAGCAGTACTTC. This chain links TRBV27 with TRBJ2-7; 7 bases line up with TRBD2. Germline V gene sequence: CDR1 MNHEY, CDR2 SMNVEV (reference sequence). The CDR3 contains 15 residues. J gave up 3 bases and V 3 bases, and 8 bases lay outside the gene matches.

This clonotype was seen more than once but under ten times. The chain combines TRBV4-3 with TRBJ2-1; D is uncertain. The V and J ends lost 0 bases and 6 bases respectively, with 12 bases between them. The length of the CDR3 is 15 residues. CDR1 is LGHNA and CDR2 is YSLEER in the germline V gene. The CDR3 nucleotides are TGCGCCAGCAGCCAAGATCGAGGTGGGCTCAATGAGCAGTTCTTC. It codes for CASSQDRGGLNEQFF.

This clonotype was found many times. The chain recombines TRBV5-1 with TRBJ2-1; D perhaps matches TRBD2 (5 bases). The germline V and J ends were trimmed by 5 bases and 0 bases, with 9 bases remaining between them. CDR1 and CDR2 (germline): SGHRS, YFSETQ. CDR3 length equals 14 residues. The CDR3 is CASSRESSYNEQFF. The CDR3 DNA sequence: TGCGCCAGCAGTAGGGAGAGCTCCTACAATGAGCAGTTCTTC.

This clonotype was recorded at least ten times. V gene TRBV3-1 combines with J gene TRBJ2-4, with 7 bases identical to TRBD1. CDR1 is LGHDT and CDR2 is YNNKEL in the germline V gene (reference sequence). The J segment lost 3 bases and the V segment lost 3 bases, leaving 5 bases of the junction unmatched. The CDR3 spans 15 residues. Here the CDR3 reads CASSHTGTDKNIQYF. CDR3 in DNA: TGTGCCAGCAGCCACACCGGGACAGACAAAAACATTCAGTACTTC. Full variable domain (remainder filled in from reference TRBV3-1 and TRBJ2-4): DTAVSQTPKYLVTQMGNDKSIKCEQNLGHDTMYWYKQDSKKFLKIMFSYNNKELIINETVPNRFSPKSPDKAHLNLHINSLELGDSAVYFCASSHTGTDKNIQYFGAGTRLSVL.

This clonotype has at least ten counts. V gene TRBV24-1 combines with J gene TRBJ2-3; D is undetermined. The CDR3 contains 17 residues. The V and J ends lost 2 bases and 1 base respectively, with 15 bases between them. CDR1 and CDR2 from the germline V gene are KGHDR and SFDVKD. CDR3 bases: TGTGCCACCAGTGATTCGGATCATGCCCCGGGCACAGATACGCAGTATTTT. Translated: CATSDSDHAPGTDTQYF.

This clonotype was observed many times. The rearrangement joins TRBV6-5 to TRBJ2-7; D call uncertain. V lost 0 bases and J lost 0, with 3 bases in between. Looked up from germline, CDR1 is MNHEY and CDR2 is SVGAGI. The CDR3 is made up of 13 amino acids. The CDR3 bases are TGTGCCAGCAGTTACTCGTACTCCTACGAGCAGTACTTC. This gives the protein CASSYSYSYEQYF.

V usage is TRBV4-3 and J usage is TRBJ2-1; tentative D call: TRBD2 (5 bases). The CDR3 is 18 residues long. CDR1 and CDR2 from the germline V gene are LGHNA and YSLEER. Trimming took 0 bases from V and 0 from J, leaving 15 bases between them. The CDR3 nucleotides are TGCGCCAGCAGCCAAGATCGAGGGCCGTTGAGCTCCTACAATGAGCAGTTCTTC. It yields the protein CASSQDRGPLSSYNEQFF.

This clonotype was seen more than once but under ten times. The chain joins TRBV4-1 to TRBJ2-3, with no clear D. The CDR3 sequence is 17 residues long. V lost 1 base, J lost 0 bases, and 14 bases lay in between. CDR1 and CDR2 (germline): MGHRA, YSYEKL. The CDR3 loop reads CASSQVNLRFSTDTQYF. The CDR3 nucleotides are TGCGCCAGCAGCCAAGTTAATTTACGGTTTAGCACAGATACGCAGTATTTT.

The chain carries TRBV5-1 and TRBJ2-1; 8 bases fit TRBD1. Germline CDR1 and CDR2: SGHRS and YFSETQ. The CDR3 covers 18 residues. V shed 1 base, J shed 5 bases, and the junction held 14 bases outside the gene matches. CDR3 in amino acids: CASSLQRAGGVGDNEQFF. CDR3 sequence (DNA): TGCGCCAGCAGCTTGCAGAGAGCAGGGGGCGTGGGGGACAATGAGCAGTTCTTC.

This clonotype appeared a few times. J is TRBJ2-5 and V is TRBV20-1; D remains ambiguous. Trimming took off 6 bases at V and 1 base at J, with 18 bases between the two ends. Looked up from germline, CDR1 is DFQATT and CDR2 is SNEGSKA (reference sequence). The CDR3 loop spans 15 amino acids. CDR3 sequence: CSARRRGGLQETQYF. CDR3 sequence (DNA): TGCAGTGCGAGAAGGCGTGGTGGGCTCCAAGAGACCCAGTACTTC.

This clonotype was seen a handful of times. This chain uses TRBV28 with TRBJ2-1; no clear D. Trimming left V 2 bases short and J 5 bases short, with 7 bases between. This CDR3 spans 13 amino acids. Looked up from germline, CDR1 is MDHEN and CDR2 is SYDVKM. DNA of the CDR3: TGTGCCAGCAGTTTAATTATGAACAATGAGCAGTTCTTC. Amino acid sequence: CASSLIMNNEQFF.

V gene TRBV7-2 combines with J gene TRBJ2-5; 7 nucleotides line up with TRBD1. The CDR3 totals 16 residues. Trimming took 0 bases from V and 1 from J; bases not matched to a gene: 5. CDR1 and CDR2 (germline): SGHTA, FQGNSA. The DNA of the CDR3 is TGTGCCAGCAGCTTAGCCGGGACAGTGATCCAAGAGACCCAGTACTTC. It is translated as CASSLAGTVIQETQYF.

At least ten counts were recorded for this clonotype. The chain carries TRBV5-6 and TRBJ2-2; D not resolved. Trimming stripped 2 bases from V and 2 bases from J, with 10 bases between. Germline V CDR1 and CDR2: SGHDT, YYEEEE. The CDR3 has 15 amino acids. CDR3 bases: TGTGCCAGCAGCTTTCCAGTGGGAAACACCGGGGAGCTGTTTTTT. Its protein is CASSFPVGNTGELFF.

There are many counts of this clonotype. V is TRBV15 and J is TRBJ2-5, with D maybe TRBD2 (6 bases). V was clipped by 5 bases and J by 2 bases, with 24 bases between them. The V gene's germline CDR1 is LNHNV and CDR2 YYDKDF (reference sequence). CDR3 length equals 18 residues. The CDR3 loop is CATSYGLANANFQETQYF. CDR3 nucleotide sequence: TGTGCCACCAGCTACGGTCTAGCGAACGCCAATTTTCAAGAGACCCAGTACTTC.

The rearrangement uses TRBV20-1 and TRBJ2-2; 12 nucleotides match TRBD2. Germline V gives CDR1 DFQATT, CDR2 SNEGSKA (reference sequence). CDR3 size: 17 residues. The trim removed 0 bases at V and 6 bases at J, leaving 8 bases unmatched. The CDR3 region is CSARDFRTSGNAGELFF. CDR3 nucleotide sequence: TGCAGTGCTAGAGATTTTCGGACTAGCGGGAATGCCGGGGAGCTGTTTTTT.

The chain carries TRBV29-1 and TRBJ2-1, with a possible D match to TRBD2 (5 bases). V lost 4 bases and J lost 13, with 8 bases in between. The CDR3 has 9 residues. Germline CDR1 is SQVTM and CDR2 is ANQGSEA. The CDR3 DNA reads TGCAGCGTTGCGGGGTTCCAGTTCTTC. Protein sequence: CSVAGFQFF.

This clonotype was counted between two and nine times. V is TRBV11-3 and J is TRBJ2-1, with TRBD2 matching over 8 bases. Germline CDR1 reads SGHNT; CDR2 reads YENEEA. CDR3 length equals 14 residues. Trimming took 4 bases from V and 9 from J; bases not matched to a gene: 8. The CDR3 bases are TGTGCCAGCAGCTCAGGGACTAGTTTAGGTGAGCAGTTCTTC. Translating gives CASSSGTSLGEQFF.

This clonotype was counted a few times. This rearrangement joins TRBV5-6 to TRBJ2-5, with D possibly matching TRBD2 (5 bases). V was cut by 1 base and J by 1 base, with 8 bases left in between. Germline V CDR1 and CDR2: SGHDT, YYEEEE. The CDR3 consists of 14 residues. The CDR3 DNA sequence: TGTGCCAGCAGCTTGCGACTACTCCAAGAGACCCAGTACTTC. Its translation: CASSLRLLQETQYF.

The rearrangement uses TRBV6-1 and TRBJ2-4, with 13 nucleotides matching TRBD2. Germline lookup yields CDR1 MNHNS and CDR2 SASEGT. The CDR3 runs to 18 residues. The junction had 7 bases not matched to a gene; V was cut back by 5 bases and J by 0 bases. CDR3 in DNA: TGTGCCAGCAGTCCGACTAGCGGGAGGTTGGGAGCCAAAAACATTCAGTACTTC. Translation gives CASSPTSGRLGAKNIQYF.

The J gene is TRBJ2-6, the V gene TRBV10-3; the D is unclear. Deletions cut 10 bases from V and 0 bases from J, with 13 bases between. CDR1 is ENHRY and CDR2 is SYGVKD in the germline V gene. The CDR3 has 15 residues. This CDR3 reads CATMGPGSGANVLTF. In DNA form, the CDR3 reads TGTGCCACCATGGGTCCGGGCTCTGGGGCCAACGTCCTGACTTTC.

This clonotype was seen at least ten times. The rearrangement uses TRBV7-2 and TRBJ2-5; no firm D call. The CDR3 runs 13 residues. Germline V gene data show CDR1 as SGHTA and CDR2 as FQGNSA. The V and J ends lost 5 bases and 4 bases respectively, with 11 bases between them. CDR3 nucleotides: TGTGCCAGCAGCCCGAGTATAGTAGAGACCCAGTACTTC. Translating it yields CASSPSIVETQYF.

This clonotype came up a few times. The gene calls are TRBV7-8 and TRBJ2-7, with TRBD1 identical over 9 bases. The CDR3 covers 15 residues. CDR1 SGHVS and CDR2 FQNEAQ come from the germline V gene. Trimming removed 3 bases from V and 4 bases from J; junction bases left unmatched: 7. In DNA form, the CDR3 reads TGTGCCAGCAGCTTCACCGGGACAGGGCAATACGAGCAGTACTTC. Protein: CASSFTGTGQYEQYF.

V is TRBV7-2 and J is TRBJ2-5; tentatively, D is TRBD1 (6 bases). The CDR3 is 17 amino acids. Per the germline V gene, CDR1 is SGHTA and CDR2 is FQGNSA. Trimming left V 2 bases short and J 4 bases short, with 20 bases between. The CDR3 protein is CASSLWLVGASGETQYF. The CDR3 nucleotides are TGTGCCAGCAGCTTATGGCTAGTGGGGGCTTCGGGAGAGACCCAGTACTTC.

This rearrangement joins TRBV12-3 or TRBV12-4 to TRBJ2-3; D is unclear. The CDR3 has 15 residues. V was cut by 6 bases and J by 0 bases, with 13 bases left in between. The CDR3 nucleotides are TGTGCCAGCAGATATGGGGTAACTAGCACAGATACGCAGTATTTT. Encoded protein: CASRYGVTSTDTQYF.